This T cell receptor beta chain was sequenced for a study of cytotoxic CD8 clonotypes in ibrutinib-treated CLL. Germline values: CDR1 SNHLY, CDR2 FYNNEI. The CDR3 runs 11 residues. Deletions cut 6 bases from V and 12 bases from J, with 14 bases between. This clone has only a few counts. Data came from immunoSEQ multiplex PCR; TCRdb stores just in-frame clones and leaves some out. The data hold about 150,000 clones, with more than 75% observed a single time. Here the sequenced sample was PBMCs, taken after 24 months of ibrutinib treatment. This sequence was found in a human donor with chronic lymphocytic leukemia. The genes are TRBV2 and TRBJ1-1; tentative D call: TRBD1 (5 bases). CDR3 nucleotide sequence: TGTGCCAGCAGCCGGGACGCGGGCTCTTTCTTT. Protein sequence: CASSRDAGSFF.